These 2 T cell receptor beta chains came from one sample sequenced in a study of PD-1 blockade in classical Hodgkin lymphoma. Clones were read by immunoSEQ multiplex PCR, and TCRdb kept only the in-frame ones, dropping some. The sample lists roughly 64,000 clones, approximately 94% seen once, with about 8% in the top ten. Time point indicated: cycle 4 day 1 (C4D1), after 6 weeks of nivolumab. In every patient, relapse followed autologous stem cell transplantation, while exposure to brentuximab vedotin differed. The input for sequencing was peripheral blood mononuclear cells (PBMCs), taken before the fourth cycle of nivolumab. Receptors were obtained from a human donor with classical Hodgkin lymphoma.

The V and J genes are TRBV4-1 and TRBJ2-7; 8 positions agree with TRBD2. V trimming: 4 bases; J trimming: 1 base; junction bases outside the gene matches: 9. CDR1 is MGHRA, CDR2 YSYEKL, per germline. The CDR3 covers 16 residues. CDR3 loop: CASSPDRASGSYEQYF. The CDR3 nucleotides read TGCGCCAGCAGCCCCGATCGGGCTAGCGGGTCCTACGAGCAGTACTTC.

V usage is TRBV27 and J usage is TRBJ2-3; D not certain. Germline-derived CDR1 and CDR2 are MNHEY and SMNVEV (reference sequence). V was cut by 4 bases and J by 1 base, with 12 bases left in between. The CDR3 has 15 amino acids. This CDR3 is CASSWGTARTDTQYF. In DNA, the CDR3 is TGTGCCAGCAGTTGGGGAACAGCCCGCACAGATACGCAGTATTTT.